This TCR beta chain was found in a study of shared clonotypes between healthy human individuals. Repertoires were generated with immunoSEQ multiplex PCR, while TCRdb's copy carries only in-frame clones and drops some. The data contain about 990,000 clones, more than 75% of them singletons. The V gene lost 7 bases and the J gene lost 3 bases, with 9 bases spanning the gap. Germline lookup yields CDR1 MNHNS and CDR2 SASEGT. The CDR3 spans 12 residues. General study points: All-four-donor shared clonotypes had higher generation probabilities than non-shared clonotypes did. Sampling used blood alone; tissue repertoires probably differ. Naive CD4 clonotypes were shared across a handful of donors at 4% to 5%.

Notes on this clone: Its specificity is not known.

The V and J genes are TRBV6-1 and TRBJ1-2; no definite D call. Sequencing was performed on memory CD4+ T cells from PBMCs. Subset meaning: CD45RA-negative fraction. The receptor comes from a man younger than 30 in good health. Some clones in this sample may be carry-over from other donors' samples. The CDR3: CASKGSYYGYTF. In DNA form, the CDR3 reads TGTGCCAGCAAGGGCAGCTACTATGGCTACACCTTC.